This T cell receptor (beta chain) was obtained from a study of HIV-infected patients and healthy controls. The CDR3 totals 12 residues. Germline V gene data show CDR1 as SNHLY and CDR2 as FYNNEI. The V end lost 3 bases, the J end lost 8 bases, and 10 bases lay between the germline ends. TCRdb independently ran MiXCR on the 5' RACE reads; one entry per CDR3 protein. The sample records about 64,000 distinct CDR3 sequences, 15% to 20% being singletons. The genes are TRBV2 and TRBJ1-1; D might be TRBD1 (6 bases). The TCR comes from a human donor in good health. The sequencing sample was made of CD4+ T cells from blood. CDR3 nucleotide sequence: TGTGCCAGCAGTGACCGGGGGCGCGAAGCTTTCTTT. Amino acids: CASSDRGREAFF.